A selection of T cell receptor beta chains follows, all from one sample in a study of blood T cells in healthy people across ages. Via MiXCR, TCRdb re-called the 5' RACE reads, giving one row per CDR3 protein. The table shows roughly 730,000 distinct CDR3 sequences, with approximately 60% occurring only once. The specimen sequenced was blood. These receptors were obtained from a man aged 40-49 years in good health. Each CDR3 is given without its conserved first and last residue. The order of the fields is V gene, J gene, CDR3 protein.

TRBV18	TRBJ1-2	ASSPPVGAYLANYGYT
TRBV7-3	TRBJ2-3	ASGQASTDTQY
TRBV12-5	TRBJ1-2	ASGLVGQALGYT
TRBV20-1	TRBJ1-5	SAIRDRGGNQPQH
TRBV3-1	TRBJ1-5	ASSQDNSNQPQH
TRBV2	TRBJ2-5	ASNVRGLNQETQY
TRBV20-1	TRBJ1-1	SARDRSGRMNTEAF
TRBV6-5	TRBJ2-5	ASSSWQTKY
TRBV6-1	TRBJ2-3	ASSPDVAGSTDTQY
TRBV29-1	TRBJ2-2	SVEELTGELF
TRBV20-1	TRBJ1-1	SAETGTEAF
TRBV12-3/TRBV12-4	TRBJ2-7	ASSIGGGKINEQY
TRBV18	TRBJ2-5	ASADRGETQY
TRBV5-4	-	ASSRNTPHEQY
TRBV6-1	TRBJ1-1	ASSVQPGEVDTEAF
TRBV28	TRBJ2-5	ASSPPGLAGDGQY
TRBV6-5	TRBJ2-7	ASSPRRESGEQY
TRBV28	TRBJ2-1	ASNPSGFSGNEQF
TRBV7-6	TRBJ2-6	ASSLGQGRINSGANVLT
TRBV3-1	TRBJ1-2	ASSQDSSGAGYGYT
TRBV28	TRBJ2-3	DSSFGGSTDTQY
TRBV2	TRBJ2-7	ASRTLAGLHEQY
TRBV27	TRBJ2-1	ASSFHSNNEQF
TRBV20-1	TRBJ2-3	SASSLGGPSTDTQY
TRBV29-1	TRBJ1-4	SVEGDRGELSEKLF
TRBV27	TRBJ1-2	ASSLSRDTVYGYT
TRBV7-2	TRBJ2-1	ASSYGRYNEQF
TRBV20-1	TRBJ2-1	SARYSVPRNEQF
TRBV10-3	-	AISDRTGETQY
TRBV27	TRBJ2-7	ASSTTGTEKY
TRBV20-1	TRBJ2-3	SARSQGGDTQY
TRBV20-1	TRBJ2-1	SARDAGRTSGITLYNEQF
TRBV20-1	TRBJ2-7	SARTPRSYEQY
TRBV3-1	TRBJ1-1	ASSQDLGTQAEAF
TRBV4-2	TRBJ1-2	ASSQDETGGYT
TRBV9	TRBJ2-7	ASSVGTSYEQY
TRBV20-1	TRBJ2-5	SAREGGQQETQY
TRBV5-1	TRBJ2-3	ASSPDQGTVTDTQY
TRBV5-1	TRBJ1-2	ASSTGQNDNYGYT
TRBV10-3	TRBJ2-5	AISDRTRDSQKETQY
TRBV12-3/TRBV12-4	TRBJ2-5	ASSRGTGTQETQY
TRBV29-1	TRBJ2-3	SVTGASSDTQY
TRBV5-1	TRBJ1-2	ASSQRIGTSFYGYT
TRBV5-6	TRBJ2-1	ASSPPGLRSYEQF
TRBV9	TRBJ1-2	ASSGPYGYT
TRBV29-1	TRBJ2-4	SVEPSGGTQY
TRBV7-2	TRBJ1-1	ASSLMGAVNTEAF
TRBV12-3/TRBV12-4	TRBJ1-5	ASSFGVGSGNQPQH
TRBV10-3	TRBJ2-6	AISESVSPSGANVLT
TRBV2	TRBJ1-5	ASSPGQVTQPQH
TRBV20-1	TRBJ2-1	SAPRAGGANEQF
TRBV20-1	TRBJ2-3	SKKKGTDTDTQY